This paragraph covers one TCR beta chain sequence. The protocol was immunoSEQ multiplex PCR, while the TCRdb copy is restricted to in-frame clones and leaves out a portion. The sample contains 500,000 to 550,000 clones, about 80% of which appear only once. This record belongs to a study of shared T cell receptors in the human thymus. The CDR3 is 10 amino acids. With 5 bases clipped from V and 13 bases from J, the junction kept 2 bases outside the gene matches. Germline loops: CDR1 SGHTA, CDR2 FQGNSA. The data also belong to a second study, concerning human thymus T cells. From that study: It was from resections taken during corrective heart surgery that the thymus tissue came.

The rearrangement links TRBV7-2 to TRBJ2-3; 8 bases agree with TRBD2. Sequenced input: thymocytes. This receptor was obtained from a boy in the first two years of life with a congenital heart defect. The chain's CDR3 is CASSREGEYF. CDR3 DNA sequence: TGTGCCAGCAGCCGGGAGGGCGAGTATTTT.